The 26 T cell receptor beta chains in this list originate from one sample, sequenced in a study of T cells in Graves' hyperthyroidism and ophthalmopathy. Amplification yielded TCR beta CDR3 regions, with RNA transcripts as the source. HTBI primers were used for first-round RT-PCR of the TCR CDR3. TCRdb ran MiXCR on the multiplex PCR reads and lists one entry per CDR3 protein. The profile shows some 550,000 distinct CDR3 sequences, around 20% of them singletons. What was sequenced was blood. These TCRs come from a man between 18 and 29 years old with Graves' hyperthyroidism.

In its sample, this clonotype was seen many times. The chain links TRBV30 to TRBJ2-4; TRBD1 matches at 7 bases. The trim removed 3 bases at V and 8 bases at J, leaving 7 bases unmatched. Germline V gene sequence: CDR1 GTSNPN, CDR2 SVGIG (reference sequence). There are 13 residues in the CDR3. The CDR3 coding sequence is TGTGCCTGGAGGGGGACAGTACGGGACATTCAGTACTTC. It is translated as CAWRGTVRDIQYF.

The chain joins TRBV20-1 to TRBJ2-5, with D perhaps matching TRBD2 (7 bases). V was cut by 6 bases and J by 1 base, with 15 bases left in between. Germline CDR1 is DFQATT and CDR2 is SNEGSKA (reference sequence). This CDR3 has 14 amino acids. The CDR3 DNA sequence: TGCAGTGCGAGGGAGGGAGGGGGCCAAGAGACCCAGTACTTC. Translated: CSAREGGGQETQYF.

This clonotype was recorded at least ten times. This chain connects TRBV13 to TRBJ2-5; 12 bases map to TRBD1. The CDR3 consists of 16 residues. J was trimmed by 4 bases and V by 5 bases; bases with no gene match: 8. Germline lookup yields CDR1 PRHDT and CDR2 FYEKMQ (reference sequence). Here the CDR3 reads CASSIAGTGGAETQYF. CDR3 DNA sequence: TGTGCCAGCAGCATCGCCGGGACAGGGGGCGCAGAGACCCAGTACTTC.

Ten or more counts support this clonotype. The V and J genes are TRBV20-1 and TRBJ1-1, with unresolved D. Germline-derived CDR1 and CDR2 are DFQATT and SNEGSKA (reference sequence). Trimming took off 3 bases at V and 8 bases at J, with 16 bases between the two ends. This CDR3 spans 13 amino acids. The CDR3 DNA follows: TGCAGTGCTAGGGCCCAGGTGGGTGGAGAAGCTTTCTTT. Its protein is CSARAQVGGEAFF.

This clonotype occurred a few times. The V gene is TRBV11-2, the J gene TRBJ1-5, with D tentatively TRBD1 (5 bases). Germline values: CDR1 SGHAT, CDR2 FQNNGV. This CDR3 spans 17 amino acids. The V and J ends lost 1 base and 3 bases respectively, with 16 bases between them. CDR3 nucleotide sequence: TGTGCCAGCAGCTTAGGCGGCAGGGTAGTTCACAATCAGCCCCAGCATTTT. Its protein is CASSLGGRVVHNQPQHF.

In this sample, this clonotype turned up many times. The chain combines TRBV7-9 with TRBJ1-3, with 7 bases identical to TRBD1. Per the germline V gene, CDR1 is SEHNR and CDR2 is FQNEAQ (reference sequence). Trimming at V came to 5 bases and at J to 3 bases, leaving 4 bases not matched to a gene. The CDR3 consists of 14 residues. The CDR3 DNA reads TGTGCCAGCAGCAACCAGGGGGATGGAAACACCATATATTTT. Its translation is CASSNQGDGNTIYF.

The chain carries TRBV2 and TRBJ1-5, with 9 bases identical to TRBD1. The CDR3 is 16 amino acids. Germline CDR1 reads SNHLY; CDR2 reads FYNNEI. The V and J ends lost 5 bases and 7 bases, in that order; junction bases with no gene match: 12. CDR3 nucleotide sequence: TGTGCCAGCAGTCGCGTGGACAGGGGAAAAAGACAGCCCCAGCATTTT. Its translation: CASSRVDRGKRQPQHF.

There are many counts of this clonotype. The junction and the germline gene differ at one end; a read error may be behind it. The V call is TRBV7-7, the J call TRBJ2-5, with a tentative D call TRBD2 (5 bases). The CDR3 has 15 residues. CDR1 and CDR2 from the germline V gene are SSHAT and FNYEAQ (reference sequence). The CDR3 nucleotides read TGTGCTAGCAGCTTAAATCTACAGAGGGCAGAGACCCAGTACTTC. Its translation: CASSLNLQRAETQYF. The entire variable domain, with the rest obtained from reference TRBV7-7 and TRBJ2-5, is as follows: GAGVSQSPRYKVTKRGQDVTLRCDPISSHATLYWYQQALGQGPEFLTYFNYEAQPDKSGLPSDRFSAERPEGSISTLTIQRTEQRDSAMYRCASSLNLQRAETQYFGPGTRLLVL.

This clonotype was counted a few times. The gene calls are TRBV20-1 and TRBJ1-5; no definite D call. Trimming took 2 bases from V and 11 from J, leaving 10 bases between them. CDR1 DFQATT and CDR2 SNEGSKA come from the germline V gene (reference sequence). CDR3 length equals 11 residues. This chain's CDR3 is CSARNSGAQHF. In DNA, the CDR3 is TGCAGTGCTAGAAACTCCGGGGCCCAGCATTTT.

At least ten counts were recorded for this clonotype. CDR3 DNA: TGTGCCAGCAGTTTTACTGACAGGAATACCTACGAGCAGTACTTC. This codes for CASSFTDRNTYEQYF. This chain links TRBV6-2 or TRBV6-3 with TRBJ2-7, with a weak D call TRBD1 (6 bases). This CDR3 spans 15 amino acids. Per the germline V gene, CDR1 is MNHEY and CDR2 is SVGEGT. Trimming removed 4 bases from V and 2 bases from J, with 15 bases in between.

This clonotype was seen ten or more times. The rearrangement joins TRBV6-5 to TRBJ2-5; D is possibly TRBD2 (7 bases). The CDR3 is 14 residues long. The V gene lost 2 bases and the J gene lost 2 bases, with 9 bases spanning the gap. The V gene's germline CDR1 is MNHEY and CDR2 SVGAGI. The CDR3 nucleotides read TGTGCCAGCAGTTACGGGGGGGCTCAAGAGACCCAGTACTTC. This gives the protein CASSYGGAQETQYF.

The rearrangement links TRBV4-1 to TRBJ2-7; 8 nucleotides align to TRBD1. The length of the CDR3 is 15 residues. In germline, CDR1 is MGHRA, CDR2 YSYEKL. The ends lost 0 bases at V and 3 bases at J; junction bases unmatched: 4. The CDR3 nucleotides are TGCGCCAGCAGCCAAGATGACAGGGGCTACTACGAGCAGTACTTC. This translates into CASSQDDRGYYEQYF.

Points on this clonotype: One end of the junction is discordant with germline, which a read error may explain. V gene TRBV30 combines with J gene TRBJ1-1; 8 bases agree with TRBD1. The CDR3 spans 14 residues. Germline V gene sequence: CDR1 GTSNPN, CDR2 SVGIG (reference sequence). The CDR3 nucleotides are TGTGTCTGGTGTGTACAGGGGGTTCGTACTGAATCTTTCTTT. Translated, it gives CVWCVQGVRTESFF.

Concerning this clonotype: One base away lies a much larger clone, so this may be a sequencing read error. V is TRBV28 and J is TRBJ1-5, with TRBD1 as a possible D gene (6 bases). Germline CDR1 is MDHEN and CDR2 is SYDVKM. The CDR3 runs to 16 residues. As DNA, the CDR3 is TGTGCCAGCAGTTTCATGGGGGGCAGGAGCAATCAGCCCCAGGATTTT. It specifies CASSFMGGRSNQPQDF.

This clonotype was found many times. The rearrangement links TRBV11-2 to TRBJ2-2; TRBD2 matches at 13 bases. Germline V gene data show CDR1 as SGHAT and CDR2 as FQNNGV. The CDR3 contains 16 residues. V lost 5 bases, J lost 6 bases, and 6 bases stayed unmatched. The CDR3 is CASSPRLAGGPGELFF. The DNA of the CDR3 is TGTGCCAGCAGCCCCCGACTAGCGGGGGGCCCCGGGGAGCTGTTTTTT.

This clonotype was found many times. The J gene is TRBJ1-5, the V gene TRBV20-1; no reliable D call. The V end was cut by 4 bases, the J end by 0 bases, with 10 bases between. The CDR3 contains 14 residues. Germline values: CDR1 DFQATT, CDR2 SNEGSKA (reference sequence). CDR3 amino acids: CSAKDANSNQPQHF. In DNA, the CDR3 is TGCAGTGCTAAGGACGCAAATAGCAATCAGCCCCAGCATTTT.

This clonotype was detected many times. V and J are TRBV2 and TRBJ1-1; no clear D gene. CDR3 size: 10 residues. V was trimmed by 8 bases and J by 11 bases, leaving 12 bases between them. CDR1 SNHLY and CDR2 FYNNEI come from the germline V gene. The CDR3 DNA reads as TGTGCCAGCCAAGGGCTGGAGGCTTTCTTT. Amino acids: CASQGLEAFF.

This clonotype was picked up many times. V usage is TRBV12-3 or TRBV12-4 and J usage is TRBJ1-5; D is unclear. V lost 5 bases and J lost 2, with 13 bases in between. This CDR3 region has 15 residues. CDR3 region: CASSTSGGGNQPQHF. The CDR3 DNA sequence: TGTGCCAGCAGTACCTCCGGAGGTGGCAATCAGCCCCAGCATTTT.

This clonotype was counted ten times or more. The chain combines TRBV2 with TRBJ1-2; D is possibly TRBD1 (5 bases). V lost 3 bases and J lost 5, with 22 bases in between. Looked up from germline, CDR1 is SNHLY and CDR2 is FYNNEI. The CDR3 contains 17 residues. The CDR3 here is CASSDSAGSPASYGYTF. In DNA form, the CDR3 reads TGTGCCAGCAGTGATTCGGCAGGGTCGCCCGCTTCTTATGGCTACACCTTC.

This clonotype has a count of ten or more. The chain combines TRBV7-9 with TRBJ2-5; the match to TRBD2 covers 7 bases. Per the germline V gene, CDR1 is SEHNR and CDR2 is FQNEAQ (reference sequence). With 4 bases clipped from V and 5 bases from J, the junction kept 7 bases outside the gene matches. CDR3 length: 14 amino acids. CDR3 protein: CASSSNKGGETQYF. In DNA, the CDR3 is TGTGCCAGCAGCTCAAACAAGGGAGGGGAGACCCAGTACTTC.

This clonotype was detected ten times or more. The chain combines TRBV29-1 with TRBJ1-1; TRBD1 is a possible D gene (5 bases). Germline V gene data show CDR1 as SQVTM and CDR2 as ANQGSEA. The CDR3 contains 13 residues. V lost 4 bases to trimming and J lost 3 bases, with 12 bases between them. The CDR3 nucleotides are TGCAGCGTTGGGGACGGTGTTTACACTGAAGCTTTCTTT. Translation: CSVGDGVYTEAFF.

In its sample, this clonotype was seen many times. This chain uses TRBV6-1 with TRBJ2-7; the D gene could be TRBD1 or TRBD2 (6 bases each). The V end lost 5 bases, the J end lost 0 bases, and 11 bases lay between the germline ends. The CDR3 contains 14 residues. In germline, CDR1 is MNHNS, CDR2 SASEGT. The CDR3 nucleotides are TGTGCCAGCAGTATCACGGGGGCCTCCTACGAGCAGTACTTC. It is translated as CASSITGASYEQYF.

The chain combines TRBV7-2 with TRBJ1-1, with TRBD1 matching 8 bases. The CDR3 is 22 amino acids. The germline V gene encodes CDR1 SGHTA and CDR2 FQGNSA. Trimming cost V 3 bases and J 1 base; bases outside gene matches: 25. The CDR3 loop is CASSFSRPGQEFPWYPNTEAFF. Here the CDR3 DNA reads TGTGCCAGCAGCTTCTCCAGACCGGGACAGGAGTTTCCTTGGTACCCGAACACTGAAGCTTTCTTT. The full variable domain, completed using reference TRBV7-2 and TRBJ1-1, is GAGVSQSPSNKVTEKGKDVELRCDPISGHTALYWYRQSLGQGLEFLIYFQGNSAPDKSGLPSDRFSAERTGGSVSTLTIQRTQQEDSAVYLCASSFSRPGQEFPWYPNTEAFFGQGTRLTVV.

This clonotype was seen more than once but under ten times. A much larger clone lies one base from this, so it may be a read error. V usage is TRBV24-1 and J usage is TRBJ2-2; 8 nucleotides match TRBD1. The germline gives CDR1 KGHDR, CDR2 SFDVKD. The CDR3 is 16 residues long. The DNA for the CDR3 is TGTGCCACCAGTGACCCCCTTACAGGGGGTACCGGGGAGCTGTGTTTT. This translates into CATSDPLTGGTGELCF.

Many counts were recorded for this clonotype. The rearrangement uses TRBV2 and TRBJ2-7; the match to TRBD2 covers 10 bases. Trimming at V came to 3 bases and at J to 3 bases, leaving 11 bases not matched to a gene. The CDR3 is 17 amino acids. CDR1 and CDR2 from the germline V gene are SNHLY and FYNNEI. The CDR3 sequence is CASSDQPLAGANYEQYF. As DNA, the CDR3 is TGTGCCAGCAGTGACCAACCCCTAGCGGGGGCCAACTACGAGCAGTACTTC.

This clonotype was detected ten times or more. The chain has TRBV28 and TRBJ2-5; D not resolved. This CDR3 is 13 amino acids long. With 7 bases removed from V and 7 bases from J, the gap between germline ends came to 16 bases. Germline lookup yields CDR1 MDHEN and CDR2 SYDVKM. The CDR3 is CASNFRPDGTQYF. DNA for the CDR3: TGTGCCAGCAACTTCAGGCCGGACGGGACCCAGTACTTC. The full variable domain, with the rest looked up from reference TRBV28 and TRBJ2-5, is DVKVTQSSRYLVKRTGEKVFLECVQDMDHENMFWYRQDPGLGLRLIYFSYDVKMKEKGDIPEGYSVSREKKERFSLILESASTNQTSMYLCASNFRPDGTQYFGPGTRLLVL.